These 9 T cell receptor beta chains share one sample of origin, sequenced in a study of blood T cell repertoires in COVID-19. TCRdb's copy holds only in-frame clones and misses some; the assay was immunoSEQ multiplex PCR. Seen here are 200,000 to 300,000 clones, approximately 87% observed once, and the top ten hold around 6.5%. Sequencing used peripheral blood. The receptors derive from a man in his sixties with acute or convalescent COVID-19.

DNA of the CDR3: TGTGCCAGCAGCCAGGGGGCCATACAAGAGACCCAGTACTTC. Translating gives CASSQGAIQETQYF. The chain combines TRBV7-2 with TRBJ2-5; 8 bases align to TRBD1. The CDR3 contains 14 residues. CDR1 SGHTA and CDR2 FQGNSA come from the germline V gene. V was clipped by 5 bases and J by 2 bases; unmatched bases: 4.

This sequence joins TRBV29-1 and TRBJ2-1; 7 nucleotides match TRBD2. Trimming cost V 8 bases and J 3 bases; bases outside gene matches: 4. This CDR3 is 12 amino acids long. Germline V gene sequence: CDR1 SQVTM, CDR2 ANQGSEA. CDR3: CSTSVGYNEQFF. As DNA, the CDR3 is TGCAGCACTAGCGTAGGCTACAATGAGCAGTTCTTC.

The chain joins TRBV5-1 to TRBJ2-2; TRBD1 matches at 10 bases. The CDR3 has 16 amino acids. The germline gives CDR1 SGHRS, CDR2 YFSETQ. J gave up 4 bases and V 0 bases, and 3 bases lay outside the gene matches. Here the CDR3 reads CASSLVGQGGTGELFF. The CDR3 DNA reads TGCGCCAGCAGCTTGGTAGGACAGGGGGGCACCGGGGAGCTGTTTTTT.

The V and J genes are TRBV5-1 and TRBJ2-2; the match to TRBD2 covers 10 bases. The V gene end was trimmed by 1 base and the J gene end by 2 bases; junction bases not matched to a gene: 5. Germline CDR1 SGHRS, CDR2 YFSETQ. The length of the CDR3 is 17 residues. CDR3 sequence (DNA): TGCGCCAGCAGCTTGTCCCTAGCGGGAGCCAACACCGGGGAGCTGTTTTTT. This gives the protein CASSLSLAGANTGELFF.

The gene calls are TRBV14 and TRBJ2-3, with D possibly matching TRBD1 (6 bases). V lost 0 bases to trimming and J lost 0 bases, with 13 bases between them. CDR1 is SGHDN, CDR2 FVKESK, per germline. The CDR3 spans 17 residues. DNA for the CDR3: TGTGCCAGCAGCCAAGATGCTGCAGGGGCCAGCACAGATACGCAGTATTTT. This gives the protein CASSQDAAGASTDTQYF.

This clone was recorded only once. The chain employs TRBV6-5 and TRBJ2-7, with D possibly TRBD2 on 6 matching bases. The V end was cut by 5 bases, the J end by 3 bases, with 14 bases between. This CDR3 has 14 residues. Per germline, CDR1 MNHEY and CDR2 SVGAGI. DNA for the CDR3: TGTGCCAGCAGTCCCCGAAGGGGAGGCTACGAGCAGTACTTC. Translation gives CASSPRRGGYEQYF.

This clone has a single count. The V and J genes are TRBV30 and TRBJ1-4; 8 bases match TRBD1. The germline V gene encodes CDR1 GTSNPN and CDR2 SVGIG (reference sequence). V was pared by 3 bases and J by 3 bases, with 9 bases of the junction left unmatched. The CDR3 totals 16 residues. This CDR3 is CAWSQSRQGSNEKLFF. The DNA for the CDR3 is TGTGCCTGGAGCCAAAGCCGACAGGGGTCTAATGAAAAACTGTTTTTT.

This chain joins TRBV3-1 (or the pseudogene TRBV3-2) and TRBJ2-1; 9 positions match TRBD2. This CDR3 is built from 19 residues. Germline-derived CDR1 and CDR2 are LGHDT and YNNKEL (reference sequence). V gave up 0 bases and J gave up 7 bases; unmatched junction bases: 16. The chain's CDR3 is CASSQEGLLAGGLENEQFF. Written as DNA, the CDR3 is TGTGCCAGCAGCCAAGAGGGGCTTTTGGCGGGAGGGCTGGAGAATGAGCAGTTCTTC.

The CDR3 DNA sequence: TGTGCCAGCAGTGTAGGACTAGCGGGAGGTCTCTACGAGCAGTACTTC. Amino acid sequence: CASSVGLAGGLYEQYF. V is TRBV6-1 and J is TRBJ2-7; TRBD2 matches at 14 bases. V shed 4 bases and J 3 bases; nucleotides not matched to a gene: 5. Germline CDR1 MNHNS, CDR2 SASEGT. CDR3 size: 16 residues.